This passage covers 21 T cell receptor beta chains from one sample sequenced in a study of Graves' ophthalmopathy and Graves' hyperthyroidism. RNA served as the template for amplifying TCR beta CDR3 regions. First-round RT-PCR employed HTBI primers, with a second-round multiplex PCR after it. TCRdb passed the multiplex PCR reads through MiXCR, listing each CDR3 protein once. Here the sample spans 500,000 to 800,000 distinct CDR3 sequences, about two fifths being singletons. The sequenced material came from peripheral blood. Receptors originate from an adult man with Graves' ophthalmopathy.

The chain employs TRBV11-1 and TRBJ2-7; 11 bases map to TRBD1. The CDR3 sequence is 16 residues long. The V gene end was trimmed by 5 bases and the J gene end by 0 bases; junction bases not matched to a gene: 6. In germline, CDR1 is SGHAT, CDR2 FQDESV (reference sequence). This CDR3 is CASSRSGTGGSYEQYF. The CDR3 DNA follows: TGTGCCAGCAGCAGATCCGGGACAGGGGGCTCCTACGAGCAGTACTTC.

The V call is TRBV25-1, the J call TRBJ1-4; TRBD1 aligns across 12 bases. This CDR3 comprises 17 residues. Germline trimming cut 2 bases from V and 6 bases from J; bases unmatched to any gene: 7. Germline V CDR1 and CDR2: MGHDK, SYGVNS. For the CDR3, the DNA is TGTGCCAGCAGTGAACGGGGGACAGGGGGCGGAGATGAAAAACTGTTTTTT. The encoded protein is CASSERGTGGGDEKLFF.

Many counts were recorded for this clonotype. The genes are TRBV12-3 or TRBV12-4 and TRBJ1-5, with 7 bases that match TRBD1. The V gene end was trimmed by 5 bases and the J gene end by 9 bases; junction bases not matched to a gene: 10. CDR3 length: 14 residues. The CDR3 region has the DNA TGTGCCAGCAGTCCCGGACAGGCCAGCGGGCCCCAGCATTTT. As protein: CASSPGQASGPQHF.

This clonotype showed up just a few times. The chain has TRBV5-5 and TRBJ2-2; D possibly corresponds to TRBD1 (5 bases). The V end lost 4 bases, the J end lost 6 bases, and 13 bases lay between the germline ends. From germline, CDR1 is SGHKS and CDR2 YYEKEE (reference sequence). The CDR3 contains 14 residues. The CDR3 DNA follows: TGTGCCAGCAGCCAAGCAGGGTCCCCCGGGGAGCTGTTTTTT. It is translated as CASSQAGSPGELFF.

The chain recombines TRBV11-2 with TRBJ2-7; 8 nucleotides line up with TRBD2. The germline CDR1 and CDR2 sequences are SGHAT and FQNNGV. With 5 bases clipped from V and 5 bases from J, the junction kept 11 bases outside the gene matches. This CDR3 has 15 amino acids. The CDR3 here is CASSPSAGGIHEQYF. CDR3 bases: TGTGCCAGCAGCCCATCGGCGGGGGGAATCCACGAGCAGTACTTC.

Comment on this clonotype: A much larger clone is a single base away; this may be a read error. This likely comes from a read error, as the CDR3 has no conserved phenylalanine or tryptophan at its end. The chain couples TRBV20-1 to TRBJ1-1; no firm D call. Germline CDR1 DFQATT, CDR2 SNEGSKA (reference sequence). This CDR3 is built from 15 residues. The germline V and J ends were trimmed by 4 bases and 5 bases, with 20 bases remaining between them. In DNA, the CDR3 is TGCAGTGCTAAGAATCAAGGTAGAGTGGGTACTGAAGCTTTCCTT. Amino acid sequence: CSAKNQGRVGTEAFL.

The chain is built from TRBV5-1 and TRBJ2-3; D is unresolved. Trimming shortened V by 0 bases and J by 6 bases, and 11 bases separated the two germline ends. This CDR3 is 14 amino acids long. Germline CDR1 and CDR2: SGHRS and YFSETQ. The CDR3 nucleotides read TGCGCCAGCAGCTTGGCCGAACCAGAGGATACGCAGTATTTT. It codes for CASSLAEPEDTQYF.

The V call is TRBV15, the J call TRBJ1-4; possible D gene TRBD1, 6 bases. The CDR3 is 18 amino acids. V lost 0 bases and J 7 bases, leaving 21 bases between the germline ends. Germline V CDR1 and CDR2: LNHNV, YYDKDF (reference sequence). DNA of the CDR3: TGTGCCACCAGCAGAGATACCCGGGACACTCAAGGGTTTGAAAAACTGTTTTTT. Translation gives CATSRDTRDTQGFEKLFF.

This clonotype was detected many times. The chain combines TRBV11-2 with TRBJ2-7; TRBD1 matches 9 bases. Trimming at V came to 5 bases and at J to 5 bases, leaving 10 bases not matched to a gene. The CDR3 has 15 residues. In germline, CDR1 is SGHAT, CDR2 FQNNGV. The CDR3 loop reads CASSRTGGELHEQYF. In DNA form, the CDR3 reads TGTGCCAGCAGCAGAACAGGGGGCGAGCTCCACGAGCAGTACTTC.

This clonotype was seen more than once but under ten times. The chain joins TRBV7-2 to TRBJ2-7; 7 bases align to TRBD2. The CDR3 extends over 16 amino acids. The germline CDR1 and CDR2 sequences are SGHTA and FQGNSA. J lost 2 bases, V lost 3 bases, and 10 bases had no gene match. Written as DNA, the CDR3 is TGTGCCAGCAGCTTCGAGGACCGGGACTACACCTACGAGCAGTACTTC. Translation: CASSFEDRDYTYEQYF.

This clonotype was recorded many times. A much bigger clone sits one base away, suggesting this may be a read error. The V and J genes are TRBV2 and TRBJ1-2, with D unresolved. The CDR3 has 12 residues. V shed 6 bases and J shed 0 bases, with 5 bases lying between them. The germline V gene has CDR1 SNHLY and CDR2 FYNNEI. Written as DNA, the CDR3 is TGTGCCAGCAGGTACACTAACTATGGCTACACCTTC. Translating gives CASRYTNYGYTF.

This clonotype has ten or more counts. The chain carries TRBV15 and TRBJ1-1; D is uncertain. V lost 3 bases and J lost 8, with 22 bases in between. The germline gives CDR1 LNHNV, CDR2 YYDKDF (reference sequence). The CDR3 totals 16 residues. The CDR3 sequence is CATSSGRSSRLQEAFF. CDR3 DNA: TGTGCCACCAGCAGTGGCCGGTCCAGCCGACTCCAGGAAGCTTTCTTT.

Concerning this clonotype itself: At one end, the junction sequence differs from germline, possibly due to a read error. The chain has TRBV5-6 and TRBJ1-2; D might be TRBD1 (6 bases). Germline V gene data show CDR1 as SGHDT and CDR2 as YYEEEE. There are 13 residues in the CDR3. The CDR3 DNA reads TGTGACAGCAGCTGGACAGAAAACTATGGGTACACCTTC. This sequence encodes CDSSWTENYGYTF.

This clonotype has a count of ten or more. CDR3 sequence (DNA): TGTGCCAGCAGTGCCCGGGACAGGGGTGGCTACACCTTC. Residues: CASSARDRGGYTF. This chain joins TRBV25-1 and TRBJ1-2; 10 nucleotides agree with TRBD1. CDR3 length: 13 residues. CDR1 MGHDK and CDR2 SYGVNS come from the germline V gene. V lost 4 bases and J lost 7; bases outside the gene matches: 3.

Concerning this clonotype: A much larger clone sits a single nucleotide away, making a read error possible. The CDR3 ends on some other residue instead of the conserved phenylalanine or tryptophan, so this is likely a read error. The J gene is TRBJ2-7, the V gene TRBV5-5; D is possibly TRBD2 (6 bases). The CDR3 is 14 residues long. CDR1 SGHKS and CDR2 YYEKEE come from the germline V gene (reference sequence). Written as DNA, the CDR3 is TGCGCCAGCAGCCAAGAGGGAGGTTCCTCCGAGCAGTACTCC. As protein: CASSQEGGSSEQYS.

About this clonotype itself: Given a much more abundant clone one base away, this may be a read error. This chain connects TRBV7-3 to TRBJ2-7; D is unresolved. The germline CDR1 and CDR2 sequences are SGHTA and FQGTGA. This CDR3 is built from 14 residues. The DNA for the CDR3 is TGTACCAGCAGCTCCGATGGCTTCTCCTACGAGCAGTACTTC. Translating gives CTSSSDGFSYEQYF.

This clonotype was seen only a few times. The chain employs TRBV6-1 and TRBJ2-6, with no clear D. CDR1 and CDR2 from the germline V gene are MNHNS and SASEGT. The CDR3 is 15 residues long. Trimming pared 5 bases from V and 1 base from J, leaving 9 bases between. The CDR3 DNA reads TGTGCCAGCAGTTTTTGGGCGTCTGGGGCCAACGTCCTGACTTTC. Protein product: CASSFWASGANVLTF.

This clonotype occurred many times. The V and J genes are TRBV7-8 and TRBJ2-6; D tentatively fits TRBD1 or TRBD2 (5 bases each). The CDR3 is made up of 16 amino acids. Germline-derived CDR1 and CDR2 are SGHVS and FQNEAQ. The V end was cut by 3 bases, the J end by 2 bases, with 11 bases between. CDR3 nucleotides: TGTGCCAGCAGCTTGTCCGGGGCTGCTGGGGCCAACGTCCTGACTTTC. Protein product: CASSLSGAAGANVLTF. The full variable domain, in which reference TRBV7-8 and TRBJ2-6 provide the parts outside the CDR3, is GAGVSQSPRYKVAKRGQDVALRCDPISGHVSLFWYQQALGQGPEFLTYFQNEAQLDKSGLPSDRFFAERPEGSVSTLKIQRTQQEDSAVYLCASSLSGAAGANVLTFGAGSRLTVL.

This clonotype was detected only a few times. The chain uses TRBV5-1 and TRBJ2-2, with 9 bases identical to TRBD1. Losses at the gene ends were 4 bases for V and 4 bases for J; bases not matched to a gene: 5. The germline V gene has CDR1 SGHRS and CDR2 YFSETQ. The CDR3 runs 15 residues. The DNA of the CDR3 is TGCGCCAGCAGCCCGGGACAGGGAAGCACCGGGGAGCTGTTTTTT. Protein sequence: CASSPGQGSTGELFF.

The CDR3 region has the DNA TGTGCCAGCCAAGCGGGGGGGGCCGGGGAGACCCAGTACTTC. Translating it yields CASQAGGAGETQYF. The V gene is TRBV6-5, the J gene TRBJ2-5; 10 positions match TRBD2. The CDR3 covers 14 residues. Germline CDR1 and CDR2: MNHEY and SVGAGI. Losses at the gene ends were 8 bases for V and 5 bases for J; bases not matched to a gene: 8.

To note about this clonotype: The conserved phenylalanine or tryptophan is not found at the CDR3 terminus, so this likely reflects a read error. The limits of the CDR3 on the DNA are not certain, so only TCRdb's listed CDR3 is given. J is TRBJ1-4 and V is TRBV9; the table's D call, TRBD1, has no DNA check behind it. The CDR3 has 8 residues if both end residues are counted. The germline CDR1 and CDR2 sequences are SGDLS and YYNGEE. Here the CDR3 reads CASSRQDV.